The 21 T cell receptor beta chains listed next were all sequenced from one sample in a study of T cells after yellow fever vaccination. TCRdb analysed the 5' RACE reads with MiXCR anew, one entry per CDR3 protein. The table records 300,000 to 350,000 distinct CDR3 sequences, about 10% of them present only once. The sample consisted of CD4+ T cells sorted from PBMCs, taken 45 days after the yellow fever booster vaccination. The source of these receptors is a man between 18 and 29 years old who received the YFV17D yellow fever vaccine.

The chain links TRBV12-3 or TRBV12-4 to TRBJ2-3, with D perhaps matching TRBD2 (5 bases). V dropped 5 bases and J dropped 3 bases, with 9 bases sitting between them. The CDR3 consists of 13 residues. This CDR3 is CASSGRLTDTQYF. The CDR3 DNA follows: TGTGCCAGCAGTGGACGACTAACAGATACGCAGTATTTT.

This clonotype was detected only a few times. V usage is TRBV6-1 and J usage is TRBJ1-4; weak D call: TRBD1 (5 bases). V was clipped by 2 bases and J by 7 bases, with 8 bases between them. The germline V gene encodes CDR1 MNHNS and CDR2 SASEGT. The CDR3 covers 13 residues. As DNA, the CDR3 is TGTGCCAGCAGTGAATCAGGGAGTGAAAAACTGTTTTTT. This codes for CASSESGSEKLFF.

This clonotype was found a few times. CDR3 sequence (DNA): TGTGCCAGCAGCCCCAACAGGATGCCCCAAGAGACCCAGTACTTC. It yields the protein CASSPNRMPQETQYF. This chain uses TRBV7-9 with TRBJ2-5, with D perhaps matching TRBD1 (5 bases). Germline V CDR1 and CDR2: SEHNR, FQNEAQ (reference sequence). CDR3 length equals 15 residues. V lost 5 bases and J lost 1, with 14 bases in between. The entire variable domain, with the rest obtained from reference TRBV7-9 and TRBJ2-5, is as follows: DTGVSQNPRHKITKRGQNVTFRCDPISEHNRLYWYRQTLGQGPEFLTYFQNEAQLEKSRLLSDRFSAERPKGSFSTLEIQRTEQGDSAMYLCASSPNRMPQETQYFGPGTRLLVL.

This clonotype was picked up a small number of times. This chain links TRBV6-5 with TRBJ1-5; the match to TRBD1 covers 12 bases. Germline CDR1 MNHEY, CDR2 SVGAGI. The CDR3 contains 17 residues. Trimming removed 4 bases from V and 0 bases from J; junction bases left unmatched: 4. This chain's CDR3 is CASSSGTGGFSNQPQHF. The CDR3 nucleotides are TGTGCCAGCAGTTCCGGGACAGGGGGCTTTAGCAATCAGCCCCAGCATTTT.

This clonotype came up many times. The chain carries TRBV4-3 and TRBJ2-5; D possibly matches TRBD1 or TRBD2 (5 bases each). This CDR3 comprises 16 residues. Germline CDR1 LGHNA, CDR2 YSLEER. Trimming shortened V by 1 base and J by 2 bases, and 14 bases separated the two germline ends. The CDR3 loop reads CASSQGVGREQETQYF. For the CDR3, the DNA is TGCGCCAGCAGCCAAGGGGTAGGCAGGGAGCAAGAGACCCAGTACTTC.

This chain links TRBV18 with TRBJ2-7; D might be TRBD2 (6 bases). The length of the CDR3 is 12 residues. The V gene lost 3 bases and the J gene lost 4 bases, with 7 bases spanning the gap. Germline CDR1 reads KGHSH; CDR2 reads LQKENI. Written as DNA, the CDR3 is TGTGCCAGCTCACCGGAGGGGTACGAGCAGTACGTC. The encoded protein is CASSPEGYEQYV.

The DNA for the CDR3 is TGTGCCAGCAGTCCCCGGGTAGAGAATGGCTACACCTTC. Translated: CASSPRVENGYTF. The chain joins TRBV6-2 or TRBV6-3 to TRBJ1-2, with D uncertain. The V and J ends lost 5 bases and 6 bases respectively, with 13 bases between them. The CDR3 is made up of 13 amino acids. Germline-derived CDR1 and CDR2 are MNHEY and SVGEGT.

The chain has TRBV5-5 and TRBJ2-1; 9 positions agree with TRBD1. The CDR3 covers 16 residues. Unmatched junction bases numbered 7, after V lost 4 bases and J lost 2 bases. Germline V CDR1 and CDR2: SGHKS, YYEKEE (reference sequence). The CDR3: CASSHAGTGTYNEQFF. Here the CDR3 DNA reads TGTGCCAGCAGCCATGCCGGGACAGGGACCTACAATGAGCAGTTCTTC.

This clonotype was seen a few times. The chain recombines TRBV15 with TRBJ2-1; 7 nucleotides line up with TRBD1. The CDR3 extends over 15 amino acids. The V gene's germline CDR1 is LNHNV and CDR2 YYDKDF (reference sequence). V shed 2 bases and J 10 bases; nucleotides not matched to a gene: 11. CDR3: CATSRSFDRAGEQFF. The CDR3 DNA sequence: TGTGCCACCAGCAGAAGTTTCGACAGGGCCGGGGAGCAGTTCTTC.

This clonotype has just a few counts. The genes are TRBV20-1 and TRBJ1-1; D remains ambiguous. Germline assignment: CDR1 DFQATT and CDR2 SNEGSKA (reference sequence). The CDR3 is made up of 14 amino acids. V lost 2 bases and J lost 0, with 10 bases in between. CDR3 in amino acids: CSARKTHMNTEAFF. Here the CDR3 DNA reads TGCAGTGCTAGAAAAACGCACATGAACACTGAAGCTTTCTTT.

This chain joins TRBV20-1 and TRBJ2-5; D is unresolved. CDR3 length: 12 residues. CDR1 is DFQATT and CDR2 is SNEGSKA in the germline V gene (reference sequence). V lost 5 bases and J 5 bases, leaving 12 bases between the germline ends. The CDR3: CSAFGRSETQYF. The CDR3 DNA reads TGCAGTGCTTTTGGACGGTCGGAGACCCAGTACTTC.

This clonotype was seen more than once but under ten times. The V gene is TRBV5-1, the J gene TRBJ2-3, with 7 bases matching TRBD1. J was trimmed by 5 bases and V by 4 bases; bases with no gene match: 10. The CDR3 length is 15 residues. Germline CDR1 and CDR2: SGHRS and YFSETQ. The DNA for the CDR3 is TGCGCCAGCAGCCCGAGACAGGGTCTTGGAGATACGCAGTATTTT. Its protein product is CASSPRQGLGDTQYF.

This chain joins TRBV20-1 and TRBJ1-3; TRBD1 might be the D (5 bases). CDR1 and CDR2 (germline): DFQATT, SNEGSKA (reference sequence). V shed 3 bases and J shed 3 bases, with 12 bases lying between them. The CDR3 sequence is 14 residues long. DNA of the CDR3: TGCAGTGCTAGCTTTTTGGGGGTTGGAAACACCATATATTTT. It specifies CSASFLGVGNTIYF.

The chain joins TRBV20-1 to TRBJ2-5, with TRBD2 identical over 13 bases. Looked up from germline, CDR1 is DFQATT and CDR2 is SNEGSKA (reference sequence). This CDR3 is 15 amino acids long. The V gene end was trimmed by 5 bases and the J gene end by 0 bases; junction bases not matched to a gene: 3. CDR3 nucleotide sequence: TGCAGTGCTGGACTAGCGGGGGTATACCAAGAGACCCAGTACTTC. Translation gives CSAGLAGVYQETQYF.

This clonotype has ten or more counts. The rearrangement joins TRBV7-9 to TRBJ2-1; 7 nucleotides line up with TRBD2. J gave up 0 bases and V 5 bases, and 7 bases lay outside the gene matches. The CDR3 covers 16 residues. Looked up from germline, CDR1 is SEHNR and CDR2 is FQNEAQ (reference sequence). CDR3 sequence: CASSPGGGSSYNEQFF. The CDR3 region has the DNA TGTGCCAGCAGCCCCGGGGGAGGGAGCTCCTACAATGAGCAGTTCTTC.

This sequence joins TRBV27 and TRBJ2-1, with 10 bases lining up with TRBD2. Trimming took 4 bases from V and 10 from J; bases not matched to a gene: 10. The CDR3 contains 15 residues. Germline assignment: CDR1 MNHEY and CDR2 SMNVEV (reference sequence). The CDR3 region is CASSSRVAGGGEQFF. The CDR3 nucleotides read TGTGCCAGCAGTTCCCGAGTAGCGGGGGGCGGGGAGCAGTTCTTC.

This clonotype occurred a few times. The CDR3 DNA sequence: TGTGCCAGCAGCCCGGGACCCAGGGGCAATGAGCAGTTCTTC. Translated, it gives CASSPGPRGNEQFF. V gene TRBV11-2 combines with J gene TRBJ2-1, with TRBD1 as a possible D gene (6 bases). The CDR3 consists of 14 residues. V shed 5 bases and J shed 6 bases, with 14 bases lying between them. Per the germline V gene, CDR1 is SGHAT and CDR2 is FQNNGV.

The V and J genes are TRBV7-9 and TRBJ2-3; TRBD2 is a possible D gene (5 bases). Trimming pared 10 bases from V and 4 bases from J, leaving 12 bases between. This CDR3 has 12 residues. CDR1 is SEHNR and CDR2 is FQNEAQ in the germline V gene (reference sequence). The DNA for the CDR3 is TGTGCCACCGACTATAACTCAGATACGCAGTATTTT. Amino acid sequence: CATDYNSDTQYF.

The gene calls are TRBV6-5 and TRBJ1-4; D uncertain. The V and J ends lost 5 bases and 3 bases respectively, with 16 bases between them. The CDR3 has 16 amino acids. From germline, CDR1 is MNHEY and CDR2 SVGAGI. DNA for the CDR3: TGTGCCAGCAGTACCGGTCACGGTCCCGCTAATGAAAAACTGTTTTTT. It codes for CASSTGHGPANEKLFF.

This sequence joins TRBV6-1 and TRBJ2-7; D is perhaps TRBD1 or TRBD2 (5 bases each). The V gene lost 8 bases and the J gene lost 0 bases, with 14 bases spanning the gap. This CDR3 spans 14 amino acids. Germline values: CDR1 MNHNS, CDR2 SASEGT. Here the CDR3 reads CASPRPGSSYEQYV. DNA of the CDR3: TGTGCCAGCCCCCGGCCAGGGAGCTCCTACGAGCAGTACGTC.

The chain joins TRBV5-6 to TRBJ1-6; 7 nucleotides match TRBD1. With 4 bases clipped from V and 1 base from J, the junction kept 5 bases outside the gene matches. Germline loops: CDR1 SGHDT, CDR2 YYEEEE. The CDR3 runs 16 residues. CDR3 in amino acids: CASSTRQGSYNSPLHF. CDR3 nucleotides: TGTGCCAGCAGCACAAGACAGGGATCCTATAATTCACCCCTCCACTTT.